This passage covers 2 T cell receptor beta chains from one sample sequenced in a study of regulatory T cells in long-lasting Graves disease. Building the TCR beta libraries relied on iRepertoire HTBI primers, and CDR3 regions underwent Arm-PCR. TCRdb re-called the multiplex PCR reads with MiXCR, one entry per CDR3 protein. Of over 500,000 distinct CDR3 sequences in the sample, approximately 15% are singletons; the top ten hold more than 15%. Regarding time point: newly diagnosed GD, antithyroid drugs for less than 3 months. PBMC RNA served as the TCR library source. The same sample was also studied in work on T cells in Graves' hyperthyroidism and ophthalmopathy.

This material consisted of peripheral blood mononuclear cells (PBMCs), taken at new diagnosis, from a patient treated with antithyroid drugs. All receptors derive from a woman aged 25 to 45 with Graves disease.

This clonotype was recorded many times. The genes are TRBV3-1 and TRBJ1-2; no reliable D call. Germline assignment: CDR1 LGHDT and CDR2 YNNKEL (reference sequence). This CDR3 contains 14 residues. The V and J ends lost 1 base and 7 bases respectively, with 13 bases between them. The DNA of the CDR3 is TGTGCCAGCAGCCAAGCAGCATTAGATTCTGGCTACACCTTC. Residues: CASSQAALDSGYTF.

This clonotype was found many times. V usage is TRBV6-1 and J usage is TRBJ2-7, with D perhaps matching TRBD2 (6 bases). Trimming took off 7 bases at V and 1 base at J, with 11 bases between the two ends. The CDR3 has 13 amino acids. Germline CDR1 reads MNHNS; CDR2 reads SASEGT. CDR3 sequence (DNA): TGTGCCAGCAAACTAGCTCAATCCTACGAGCAGTACTTC. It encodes CASKLAQSYEQYF.